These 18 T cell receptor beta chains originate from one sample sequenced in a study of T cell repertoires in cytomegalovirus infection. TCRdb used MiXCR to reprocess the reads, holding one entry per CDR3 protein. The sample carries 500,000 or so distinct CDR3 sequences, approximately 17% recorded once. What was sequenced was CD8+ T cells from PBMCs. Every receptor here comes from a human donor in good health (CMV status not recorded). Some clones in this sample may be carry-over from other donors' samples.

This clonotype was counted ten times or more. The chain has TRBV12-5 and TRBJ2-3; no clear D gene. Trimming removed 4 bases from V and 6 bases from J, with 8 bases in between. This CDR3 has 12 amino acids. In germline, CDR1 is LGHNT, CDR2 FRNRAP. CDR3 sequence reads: CASGYSRDTQYF. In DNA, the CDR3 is TGTGCTAGTGGTTATAGTCGGGATACGCAGTATTTT.

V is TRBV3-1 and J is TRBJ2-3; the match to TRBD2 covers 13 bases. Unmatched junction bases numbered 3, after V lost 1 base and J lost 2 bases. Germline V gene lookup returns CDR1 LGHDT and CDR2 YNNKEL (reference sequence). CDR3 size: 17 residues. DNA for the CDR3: TGTGCCAGCAGCCAAGTGACTAGCGGGAGGACCACAGATACGCAGTATTTT. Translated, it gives CASSQVTSGRTTDTQYF.

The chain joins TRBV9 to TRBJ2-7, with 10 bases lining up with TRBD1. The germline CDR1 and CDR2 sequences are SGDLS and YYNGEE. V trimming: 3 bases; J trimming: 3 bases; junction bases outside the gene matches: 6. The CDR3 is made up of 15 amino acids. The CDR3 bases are TGTGCCAGCAGCGGCGGGGACAGGGGCTTCTACGAGCAGTACTTC. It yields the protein CASSGGDRGFYEQYF.

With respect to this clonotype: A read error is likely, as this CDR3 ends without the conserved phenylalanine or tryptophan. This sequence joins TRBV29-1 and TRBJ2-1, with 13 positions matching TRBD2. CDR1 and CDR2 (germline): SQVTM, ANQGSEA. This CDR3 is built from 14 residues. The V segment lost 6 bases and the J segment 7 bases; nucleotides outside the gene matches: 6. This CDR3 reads CSVHGLAGENEQFL. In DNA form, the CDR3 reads TGCAGCGTCCACGGACTAGCGGGGGAGAATGAGCAGTTCTTA.

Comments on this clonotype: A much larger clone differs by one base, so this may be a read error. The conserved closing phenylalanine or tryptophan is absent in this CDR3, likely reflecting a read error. CDR3 amino acids: CASSLVGTGNTGELFY. The CDR3 nucleotides are TGTGCCAGCAGCTTAGTTGGAACAGGGAACACCGGGGAGCTGTTTTAT. The rearrangement uses TRBV11-2 and TRBJ2-2, with D tentatively TRBD1 (5 bases). Germline CDR1 and CDR2: SGHAT and FQNNGV. This CDR3 region has 16 residues. V shed 1 base and J shed 1 base, with 10 bases lying between them.

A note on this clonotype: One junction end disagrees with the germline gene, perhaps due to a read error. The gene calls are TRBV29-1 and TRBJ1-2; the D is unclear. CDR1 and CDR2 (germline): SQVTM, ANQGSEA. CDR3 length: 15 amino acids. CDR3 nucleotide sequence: TGCAACGTTGAAGATCTTCGGCAGTTGGTCTATGGCTACACCTTC. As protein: CNVEDLRQLVYGYTF.

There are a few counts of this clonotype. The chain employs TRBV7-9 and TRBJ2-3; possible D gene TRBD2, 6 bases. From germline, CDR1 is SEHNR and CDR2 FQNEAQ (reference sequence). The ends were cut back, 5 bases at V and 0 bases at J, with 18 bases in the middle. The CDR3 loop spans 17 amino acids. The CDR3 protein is CASSPRSAGPSTDTQYF. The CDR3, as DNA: TGTGCCAGCAGCCCAAGGTCTGCGGGGCCAAGCACAGATACGCAGTATTTT. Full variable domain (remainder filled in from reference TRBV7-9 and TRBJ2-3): DTGVSQNPRHKITKRGQNVTFRCDPISEHNRLYWYRQTLGQGPEFLTYFQNEAQLEKSRLLSDRFSAERPKGSFSTLEIQRTEQGDSAMYLCASSPRSAGPSTDTQYFGPGTRLTVL.

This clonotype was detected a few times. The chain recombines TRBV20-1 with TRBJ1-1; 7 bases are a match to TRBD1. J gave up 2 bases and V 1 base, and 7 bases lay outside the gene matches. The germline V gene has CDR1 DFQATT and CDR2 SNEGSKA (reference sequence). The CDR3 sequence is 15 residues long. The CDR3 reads CSARGPGQLNTEAFF. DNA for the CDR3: TGCAGTGCTAGAGGACCGGGACAGCTTAACACTGAAGCTTTCTTT.

The CDR3 reads CSARVSAVYEQYF. The CDR3 DNA is TGCAGTGCTAGAGTGTCTGCCGTCTACGAGCAGTACTTC. The gene calls are TRBV20-1 and TRBJ2-7, with D unclear. This CDR3 has 13 residues. Trimming left V 1 base short and J 3 bases short, with 10 bases between. Germline CDR1 and CDR2: DFQATT and SNEGSKA (reference sequence).

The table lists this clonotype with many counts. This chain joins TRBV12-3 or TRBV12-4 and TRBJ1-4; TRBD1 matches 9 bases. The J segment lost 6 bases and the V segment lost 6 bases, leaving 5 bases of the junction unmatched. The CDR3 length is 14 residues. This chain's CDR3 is CASSPRDRDEKLFF. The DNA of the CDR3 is TGTGCCAGCAGCCCCCGGGACAGGGATGAAAAACTGTTTTTT.

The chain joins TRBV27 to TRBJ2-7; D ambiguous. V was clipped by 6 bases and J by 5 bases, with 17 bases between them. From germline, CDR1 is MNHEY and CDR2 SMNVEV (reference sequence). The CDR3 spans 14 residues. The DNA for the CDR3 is TGTGCCAGCAGCCACACTCTCCAACGGGACGAGCAGTACTTC. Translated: CASSHTLQRDEQYF.

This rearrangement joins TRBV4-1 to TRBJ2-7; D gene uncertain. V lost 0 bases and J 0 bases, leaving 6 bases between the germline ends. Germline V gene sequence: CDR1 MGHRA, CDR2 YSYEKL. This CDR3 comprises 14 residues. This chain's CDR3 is CASSQEITSYEQYF. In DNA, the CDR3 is TGCGCCAGCAGCCAAGAGATCACCTCCTACGAGCAGTACTTC.

DNA of the CDR3: TGCAGTGCCAACAGACAGGGGAGCTCCTACGAGCAGTACTTC. Its translation is CSANRQGSSYEQYF. The chain carries TRBV20-1 and TRBJ2-7, with 8 bases fitting TRBD1. This CDR3 spans 14 amino acids. Germline values: CDR1 DFQATT, CDR2 SNEGSKA (reference sequence). V gave up 6 bases and J gave up 0 bases; unmatched junction bases: 7.

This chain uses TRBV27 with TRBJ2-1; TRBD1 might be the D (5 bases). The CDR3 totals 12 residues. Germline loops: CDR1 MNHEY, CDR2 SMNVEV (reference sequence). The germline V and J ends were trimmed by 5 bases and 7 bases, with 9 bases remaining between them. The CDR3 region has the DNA TGTGCCAGCAGTGTAGGGGTGAATGAGCAGTTCTTC. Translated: CASSVGVNEQFF.

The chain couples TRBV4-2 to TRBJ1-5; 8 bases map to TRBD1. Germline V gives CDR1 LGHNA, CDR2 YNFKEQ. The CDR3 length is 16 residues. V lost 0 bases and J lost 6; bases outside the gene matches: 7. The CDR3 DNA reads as TGTGCCAGCAGCCAAGATTGGCAGGGGGCAGGTCAGCCCCAGCATTTT. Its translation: CASSQDWQGAGQPQHF.

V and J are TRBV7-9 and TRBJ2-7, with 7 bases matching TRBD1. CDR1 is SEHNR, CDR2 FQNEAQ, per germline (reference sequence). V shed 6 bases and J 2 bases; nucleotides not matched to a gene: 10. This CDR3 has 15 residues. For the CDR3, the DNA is TGTGCCAGCAGTGAATCGGAGACAGGGACCTACGAGCAGTACTTC. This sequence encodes CASSESETGTYEQYF.

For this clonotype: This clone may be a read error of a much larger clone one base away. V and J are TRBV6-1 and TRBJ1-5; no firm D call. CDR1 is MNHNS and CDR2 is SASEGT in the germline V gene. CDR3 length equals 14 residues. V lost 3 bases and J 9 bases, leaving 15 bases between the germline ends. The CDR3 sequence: CASSENSGGRPQHF. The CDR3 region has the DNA TGTGCCAGCAGTGAGAATTCCGGCGGGCGGCCCCAGCATTTT.

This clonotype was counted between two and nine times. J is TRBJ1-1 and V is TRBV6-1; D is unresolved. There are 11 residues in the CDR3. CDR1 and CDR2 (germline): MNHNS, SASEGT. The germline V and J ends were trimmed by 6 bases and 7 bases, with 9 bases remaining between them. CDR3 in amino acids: CASRVRGEAFF. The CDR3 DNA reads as TGTGCCAGCAGGGTCCGTGGTGAAGCTTTCTTT.